The sample holds many counts of the clone carrying this T cell receptor (beta chain). What it binds is unknown. Antigen-specific CD4+ T cells were expanded (with viral peptide pools) by the ViraFEST assay ahead of sequencing. Having been cultured for 10 days, the cells underwent CD4+ T cell isolation. Absence of prior SARS-CoV-2 infection characterized the vaccine recipients, who showed negative nucleocapsid antibodies. Cultures of under 2.5 million PBMC per well contained approximately 10 IU/ml IL-2 plus 10 ug/ml peptides. The authors replaced half the medium with IL-2 medium on days 3 and 7. Sequencing was performed with immunoSEQ multiplex PCR; in TCRdb, only in-frame clones are kept and a portion is missing. The table lists roughly 41,000 clones, less than 70% of them singletons. The CDR3 spans 15 residues. The germline CDR1 and CDR2 sequences are LNHNV and YYDKDF (reference sequence). V gave up 0 bases and J gave up 4 bases; unmatched junction bases: 2.

This record belongs to a study of vaccination effects on CD4 cells after COVID-19. The sequence derives from a human donor who received a COVID-19 vaccine. The source material was CD4+ T cells from PBMCs cultured with HCoV-OC43 spike peptides, sampled before COVID-19 vaccination. Subset described: HCoV-OC43 spike overlapping peptide pool stimulation. V usage is TRBV15 and J usage is TRBJ2-3; 9 bases align to TRBD2. CDR3 DNA sequence: TGTGCCACCAGCAGAGATGCGGGGGGGTCAGATACGCAGTATTTT. This translates into CATSRDAGGSDTQYF. The variable domain in full, with the rest retrieved from reference TRBV15 and TRBJ2-3, is DAMVIQNPRYQVTQFGKPVTLSCSQTLNHNVMYWYQQKSSQAPKLLFHYYDKDFNNEADTPDNFQSRRPNTSFCFLDIRSPGLGDTAMYLCATSRDAGGSDTQYFGPGTRLTVL.